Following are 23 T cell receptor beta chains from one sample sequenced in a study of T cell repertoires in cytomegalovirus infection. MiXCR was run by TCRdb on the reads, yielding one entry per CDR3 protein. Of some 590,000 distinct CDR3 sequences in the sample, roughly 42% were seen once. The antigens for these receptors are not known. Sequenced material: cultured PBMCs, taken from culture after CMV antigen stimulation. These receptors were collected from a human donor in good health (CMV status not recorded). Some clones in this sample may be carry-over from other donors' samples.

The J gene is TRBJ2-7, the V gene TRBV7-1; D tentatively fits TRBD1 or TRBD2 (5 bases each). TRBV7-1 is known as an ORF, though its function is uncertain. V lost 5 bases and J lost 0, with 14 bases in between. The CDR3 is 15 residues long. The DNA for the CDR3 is TGTGCCAGCAGCCCAGAGGGGACGAGCTCCTACGAGCAGTACTTC. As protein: CASSPEGTSSYEQYF.

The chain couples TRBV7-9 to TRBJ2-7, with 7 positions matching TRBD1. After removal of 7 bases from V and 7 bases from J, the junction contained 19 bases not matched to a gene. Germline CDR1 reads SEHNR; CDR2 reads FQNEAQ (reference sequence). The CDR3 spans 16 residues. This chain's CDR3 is CASTYSDRVQLWEQYF. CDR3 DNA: TGTGCCAGCACCTATTCCGACAGGGTTCAACTGTGGGAGCAGTACTTC. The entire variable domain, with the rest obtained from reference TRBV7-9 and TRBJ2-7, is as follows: DTGVSQNPRHKITKRGQNVTFRCDPISEHNRLYWYRQTLGQGPEFLTYFQNEAQLEKSRLLSDRFSAERPKGSFSTLEIQRTEQGDSAMYLCASTYSDRVQLWEQYFGPGTRLTVT.

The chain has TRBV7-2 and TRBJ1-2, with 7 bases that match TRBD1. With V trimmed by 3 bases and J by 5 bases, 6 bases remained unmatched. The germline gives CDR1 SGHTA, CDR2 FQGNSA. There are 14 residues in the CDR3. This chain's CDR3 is CASSFITGVYGYTF. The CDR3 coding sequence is TGTGCCAGCAGCTTTATAACAGGGGTTTATGGCTACACCTTC.

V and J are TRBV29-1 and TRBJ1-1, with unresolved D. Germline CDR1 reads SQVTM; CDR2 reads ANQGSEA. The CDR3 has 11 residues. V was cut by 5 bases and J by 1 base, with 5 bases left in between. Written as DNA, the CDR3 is TGCAGCGTTTTCAGGAACACTGAAGCTTTCTTT. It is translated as CSVFRNTEAFF.

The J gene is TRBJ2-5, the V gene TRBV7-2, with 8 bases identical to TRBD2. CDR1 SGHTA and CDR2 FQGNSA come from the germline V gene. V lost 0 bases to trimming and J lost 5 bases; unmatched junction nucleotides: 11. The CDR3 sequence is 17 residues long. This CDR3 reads CASSLAPGGGAGETQYF. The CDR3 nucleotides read TGTGCCAGCAGCTTAGCTCCCGGGGGGGGGGCGGGGGAGACCCAGTACTTC.

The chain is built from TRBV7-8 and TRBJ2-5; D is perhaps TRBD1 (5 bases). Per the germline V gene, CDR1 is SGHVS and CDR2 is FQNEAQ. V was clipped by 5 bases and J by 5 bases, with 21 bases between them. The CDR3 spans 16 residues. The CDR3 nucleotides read TGTGCCAGCAGCCCCAAAGTCGGCAGGGCTAGGGAGACCCAGTACTTC. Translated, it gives CASSPKVGRARETQYF.

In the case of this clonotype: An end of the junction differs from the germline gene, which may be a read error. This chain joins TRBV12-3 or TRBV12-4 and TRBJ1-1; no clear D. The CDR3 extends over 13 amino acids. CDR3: CASSLSGVAEACF. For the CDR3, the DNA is TGTGCCAGCAGTTTATCGGGCGTAGCTGAAGCTTGCTTT.

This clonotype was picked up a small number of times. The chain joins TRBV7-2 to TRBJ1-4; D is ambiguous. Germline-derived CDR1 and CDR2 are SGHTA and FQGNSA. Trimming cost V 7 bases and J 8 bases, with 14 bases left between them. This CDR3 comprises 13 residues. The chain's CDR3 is CASTYKDGEKLFF. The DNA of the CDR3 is TGTGCCAGCACCTACAAGGATGGGGAAAAACTGTTTTTT.

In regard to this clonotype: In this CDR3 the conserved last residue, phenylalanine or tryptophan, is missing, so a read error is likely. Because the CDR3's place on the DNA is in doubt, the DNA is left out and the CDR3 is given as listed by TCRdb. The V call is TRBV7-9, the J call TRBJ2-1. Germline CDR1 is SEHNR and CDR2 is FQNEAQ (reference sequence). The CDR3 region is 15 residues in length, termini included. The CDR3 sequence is CASSLAVEADNEQLL.

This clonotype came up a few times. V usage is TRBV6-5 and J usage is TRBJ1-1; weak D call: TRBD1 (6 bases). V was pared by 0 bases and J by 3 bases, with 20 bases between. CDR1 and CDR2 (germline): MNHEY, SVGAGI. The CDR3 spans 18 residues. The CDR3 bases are TGTGCCAGCAGTTACTCTACGGACGGCCCGGAGGGGGACACTGAAGCTTTCTTT. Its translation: CASSYSTDGPEGDTEAFF.

CDR3: CASSYPGRFPTGELFF. In nucleotides, the CDR3 is TGTGCCAGCAGTTACCCGGGTCGCTTCCCTACCGGGGAGCTGTTTTTT. V is TRBV6-2 or TRBV6-3 and J is TRBJ2-2; no clear D gene. The V end was cut by 2 bases, the J end by 5 bases, with 15 bases between. Germline V CDR1 and CDR2: MNHEY, SVGEGT. The CDR3 covers 16 residues.

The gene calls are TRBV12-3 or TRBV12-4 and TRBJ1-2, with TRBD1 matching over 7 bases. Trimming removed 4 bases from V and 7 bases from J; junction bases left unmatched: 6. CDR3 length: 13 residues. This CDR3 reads CASSYRAGGGYTF. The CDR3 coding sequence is TGTGCCAGCAGTTACCGGGCAGGGGGTGGCTACACCTTC.

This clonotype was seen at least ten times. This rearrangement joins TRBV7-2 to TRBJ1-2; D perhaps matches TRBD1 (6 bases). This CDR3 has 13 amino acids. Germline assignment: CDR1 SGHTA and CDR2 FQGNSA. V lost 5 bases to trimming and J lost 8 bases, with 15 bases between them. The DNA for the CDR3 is TGTGCCAGCAGCGAAGAGGCAGGGGACGGCTACACCTTC. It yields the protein CASSEEAGDGYTF.

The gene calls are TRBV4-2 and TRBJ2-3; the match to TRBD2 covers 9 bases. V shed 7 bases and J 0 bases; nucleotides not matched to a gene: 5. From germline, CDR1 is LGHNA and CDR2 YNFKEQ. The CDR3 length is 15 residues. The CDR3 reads CASTSGGQSTDTQYF. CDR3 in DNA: TGTGCCAGCACCAGCGGGGGGCAGAGCACAGATACGCAGTATTTT.

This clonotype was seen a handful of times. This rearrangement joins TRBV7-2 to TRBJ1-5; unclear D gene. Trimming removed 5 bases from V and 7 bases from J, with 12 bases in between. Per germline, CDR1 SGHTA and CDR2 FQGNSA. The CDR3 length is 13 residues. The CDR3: CASSLTAGQPQHF. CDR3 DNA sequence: TGTGCCAGCAGCCTCACGGCCGGGCAGCCCCAGCATTTT.

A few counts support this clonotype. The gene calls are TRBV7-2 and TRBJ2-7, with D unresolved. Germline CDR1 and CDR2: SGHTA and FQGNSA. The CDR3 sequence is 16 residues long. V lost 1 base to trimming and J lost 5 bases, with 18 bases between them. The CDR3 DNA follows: TGTGCCAGCAGCTTAGGGTCCTCCCGGGCCCGCCACGAGCAGTACTTC. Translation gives CASSLGSSRARHEQYF.

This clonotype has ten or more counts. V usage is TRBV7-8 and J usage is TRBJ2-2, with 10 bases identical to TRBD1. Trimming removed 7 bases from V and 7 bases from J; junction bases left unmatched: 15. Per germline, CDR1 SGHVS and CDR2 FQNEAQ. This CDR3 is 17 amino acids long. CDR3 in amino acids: CASKLRGQGPTGGELFF. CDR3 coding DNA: TGTGCCAGCAAGTTGAGGGGACAGGGGCCTACCGGCGGGGAGCTGTTTTTT.

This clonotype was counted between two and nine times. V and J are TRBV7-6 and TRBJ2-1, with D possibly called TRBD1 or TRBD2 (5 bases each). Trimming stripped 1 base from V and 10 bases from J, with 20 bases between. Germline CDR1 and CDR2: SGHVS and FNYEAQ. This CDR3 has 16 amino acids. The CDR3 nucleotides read TGTGCCAGCAGCTTAGACGGGGCCCAGATGCGAGGGGAGCAGTTCTTC. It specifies CASSLDGAQMRGEQFF.

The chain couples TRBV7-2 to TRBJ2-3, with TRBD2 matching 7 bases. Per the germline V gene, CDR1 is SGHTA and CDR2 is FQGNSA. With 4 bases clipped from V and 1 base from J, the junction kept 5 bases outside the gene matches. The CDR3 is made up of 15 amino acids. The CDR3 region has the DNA TGTGCCAGCAGCTCAGGCGGGAGTGGCACAGATACGCAGTATTTT. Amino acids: CASSSGGSGTDTQYF.

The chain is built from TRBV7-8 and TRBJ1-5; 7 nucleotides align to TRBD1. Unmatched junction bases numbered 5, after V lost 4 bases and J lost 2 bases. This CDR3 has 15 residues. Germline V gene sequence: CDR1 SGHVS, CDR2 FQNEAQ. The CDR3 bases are TGTGCCAGCAGCTCCGACACAGGGGGCAATCAGCCCCAGCATTTT. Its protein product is CASSSDTGGNQPQHF. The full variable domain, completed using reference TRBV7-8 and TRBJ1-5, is GAGVSQSPRYKVAKRGQDVALRCDPISGHVSLFWYQQALGQGPEFLTYFQNEAQLDKSGLPSDRFFAERPEGSVSTLKIQRTQQEDSAVYLCASSSDTGGNQPQHFGDGTRLSIL.

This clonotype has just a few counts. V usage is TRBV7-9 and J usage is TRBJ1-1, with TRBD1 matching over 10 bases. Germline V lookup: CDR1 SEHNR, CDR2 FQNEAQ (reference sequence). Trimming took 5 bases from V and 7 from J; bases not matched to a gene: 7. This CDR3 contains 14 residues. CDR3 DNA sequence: TGTGCCAGCAGCCCCCTCGGACAGGGGGTTGAAGCTTTCTTT. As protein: CASSPLGQGVEAFF.

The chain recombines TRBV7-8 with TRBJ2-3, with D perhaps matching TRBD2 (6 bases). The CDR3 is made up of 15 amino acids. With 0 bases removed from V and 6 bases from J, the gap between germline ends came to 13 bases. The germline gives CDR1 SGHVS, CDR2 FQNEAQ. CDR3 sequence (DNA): TGTGCCAGCAGCTTAGCCCTTTGGAGGGCGGATACGCAGTATTTT. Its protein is CASSLALWRADTQYF.

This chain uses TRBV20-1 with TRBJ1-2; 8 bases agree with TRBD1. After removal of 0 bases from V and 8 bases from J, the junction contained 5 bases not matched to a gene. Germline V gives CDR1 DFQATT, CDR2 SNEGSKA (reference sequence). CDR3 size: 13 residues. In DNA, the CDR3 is TGCAGTGCTAGAGAGTCAGGGGGCGAAGGCTACACCTTC. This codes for CSARESGGEGYTF.